This T cell receptor (beta chain) was recorded in a study of blood T cell repertoires in COVID-19. Libraries were prepared by immunoSEQ multiplex PCR; TCRdb keeps only in-frame clonotypes and omits some of them. The table shows approximately 100,000 clones, with roughly 92% occurring only once. Germline-derived CDR1 and CDR2 are SEHNR and FQNEAQ (reference sequence). Trimming took 5 bases from V and 0 from J, leaving 16 bases between them. The CDR3 consists of 16 residues. The J gene is TRBJ1-1, the V gene TRBV7-9; TRBD1 is a possible D gene (6 bases). This clonotype originated in a man aged 50-59 years with active COVID-19. Sequencing was carried out using peripheral blood. This CDR3 reads CASSPRGGLLNTEAFF. The DNA for the CDR3 is TGTGCCAGCAGCCCGCGGGGGGGGCTATTGAACACTGAAGCTTTCTTT.